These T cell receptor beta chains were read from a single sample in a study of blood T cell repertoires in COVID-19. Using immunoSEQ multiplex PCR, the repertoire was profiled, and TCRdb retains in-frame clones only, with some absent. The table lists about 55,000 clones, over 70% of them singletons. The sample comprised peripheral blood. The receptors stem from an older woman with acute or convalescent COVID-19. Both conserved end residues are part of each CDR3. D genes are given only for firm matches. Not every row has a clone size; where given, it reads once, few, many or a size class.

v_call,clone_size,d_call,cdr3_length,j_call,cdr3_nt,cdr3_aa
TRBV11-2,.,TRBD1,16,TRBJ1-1,TGTGCCAGCAGCCCCACAGGGGCGCTCACGAACACTGAAGCTTTCTTT,CASSPTGALTNTEAFF
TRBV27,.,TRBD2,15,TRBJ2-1,TGTGCCAGCATCCCTTGGGCTAGCGGGGACAATGAGCAGTTCTTC,CASIPWASGDNEQFF
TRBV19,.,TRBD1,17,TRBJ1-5,TGTGCCAGTAGTATTAGGGACAGGGGAGTAGGCAATCAGCCCCAGCATTTT,CASSIRDRGVGNQPQHF
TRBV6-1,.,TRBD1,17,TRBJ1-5,TGTGCCAGCAGTGCTAGACCGGGACAGGGGGCGGGGCAGCCCCAGCATTTT,CASSARPGQGAGQPQHF
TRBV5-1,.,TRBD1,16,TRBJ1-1,TGCGCCAGCAGCTTGTACAGGGGTATGATGAACACTGAAGCTTTCTTT,CASSLYRGMMNTEAFF
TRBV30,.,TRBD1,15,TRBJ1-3,TGTGCCTGGAGTGTGTACAGGGGCTCTGGAAACACCATATATTTT,CAWSVYRGSGNTIYF
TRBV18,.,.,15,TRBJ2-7,TGTGCCAGCTCACCACTAACAGTGCTCATCTACGAGCAGTACTTC,CASSPLTVLIYEQYF
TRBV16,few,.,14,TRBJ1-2,TGTGCCAGCAGCCAATCCGGATCAGGGGCTGGCTACACCTTC,CASSQSGSGAGYTF
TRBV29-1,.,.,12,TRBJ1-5,TGCAGCGTTGGGGGGGGCAATCAGCCCCAGCATTTT,CSVGGGNQPQHF
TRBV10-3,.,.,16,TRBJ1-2,TGTGCCACCTATTTGACAACCGGGGCAGAGGGGGGGGGCTACACCTTC,CATYLTTGAEGGGYTF
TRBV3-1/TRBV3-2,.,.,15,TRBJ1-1,TGTGCCAGCAGCCAGACAGCCGGTTTAAACACTGAAGCTTTCTTT,CASSQTAGLNTEAFF
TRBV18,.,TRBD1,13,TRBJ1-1,TGTGCCAGCTCACCGGGACAGGGGGCTGAAGCTTTCTTT,CASSPGQGAEAFF
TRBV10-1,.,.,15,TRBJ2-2,TGCGCCAGCAGTGAGAAGCGCCGCGGCACCGGGGAGCTGTTTTTT,CASSEKRRGTGELFF
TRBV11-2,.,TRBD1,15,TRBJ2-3,TGTGCCAGCAGCTCCGGACAGGGGGCGAGGGATACGCAGTATTTT,CASSSGQGARDTQYF
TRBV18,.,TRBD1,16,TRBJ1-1,TGTGCCAGCTCAGCGATCCAAACAGGGGAGAACACTGAAGCTTTCTTT,CASSAIQTGENTEAFF
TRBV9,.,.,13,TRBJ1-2,TGTGCCAGCAGCGTAGTGTCCGGGAGTGGCTACACCTTC,CASSVVSGSGYTF
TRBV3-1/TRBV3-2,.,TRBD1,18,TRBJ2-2,TGTGCCAGCAGCCCCCACTCCCGGGACAGGGGAGGCACCGGGGAGCTGTTTTTT,CASSPHSRDRGGTGELFF
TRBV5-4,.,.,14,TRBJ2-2,TGTGCCAGCAGCTTGGACATGAACACCGGGGAGCTGTTTTTT,CASSLDMNTGELFF
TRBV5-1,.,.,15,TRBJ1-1,TGCGCCAGCAGCTTGGCCGCGGGATTGGGGACTGAAGCTTTCTTT,CASSLAAGLGTEAFF